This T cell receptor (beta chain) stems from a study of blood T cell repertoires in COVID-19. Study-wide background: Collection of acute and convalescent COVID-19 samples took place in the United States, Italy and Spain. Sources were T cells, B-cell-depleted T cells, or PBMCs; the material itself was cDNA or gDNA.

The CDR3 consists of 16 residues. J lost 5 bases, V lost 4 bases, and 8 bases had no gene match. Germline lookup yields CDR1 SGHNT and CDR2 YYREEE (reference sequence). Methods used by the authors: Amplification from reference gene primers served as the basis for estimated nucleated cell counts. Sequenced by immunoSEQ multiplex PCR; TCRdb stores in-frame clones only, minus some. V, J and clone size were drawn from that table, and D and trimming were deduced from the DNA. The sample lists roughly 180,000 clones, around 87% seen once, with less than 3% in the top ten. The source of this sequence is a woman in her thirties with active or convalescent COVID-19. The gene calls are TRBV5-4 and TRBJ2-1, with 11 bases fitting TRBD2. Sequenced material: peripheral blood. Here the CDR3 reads CASSLPGLAENNEQFF. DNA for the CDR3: TGTGCCAGCAGCCTCCCGGGACTAGCGGAAAACAATGAGCAGTTCTTC.